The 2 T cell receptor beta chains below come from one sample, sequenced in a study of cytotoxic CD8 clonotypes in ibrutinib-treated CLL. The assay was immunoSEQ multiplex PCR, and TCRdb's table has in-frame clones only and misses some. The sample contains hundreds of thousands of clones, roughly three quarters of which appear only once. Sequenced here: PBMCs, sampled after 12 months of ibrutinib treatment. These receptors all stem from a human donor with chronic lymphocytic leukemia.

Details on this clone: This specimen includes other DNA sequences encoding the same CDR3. CDR3 coding DNA: TGTGCCAGCAGTTACTCTGCGGGGAGCAATCAGCCCCAGCATTTT. Its translation: CASSYSAGSNQPQHF. The chain employs TRBV6-5 and TRBJ1-5; D gene uncertain. The CDR3 is 15 amino acids. CDR1 MNHEY and CDR2 SVGAGI come from the germline V gene. V lost 0 bases to trimming and J lost 1 base, with 7 bases between them.

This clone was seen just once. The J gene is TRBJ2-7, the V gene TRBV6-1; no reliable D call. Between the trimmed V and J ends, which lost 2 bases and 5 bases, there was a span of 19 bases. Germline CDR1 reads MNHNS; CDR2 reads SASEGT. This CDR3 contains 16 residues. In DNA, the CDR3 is TGTGCCAGCAGTGAATCCCCCCGCTGGGCGCGGAACGAGCAGTACTTC. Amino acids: CASSESPRWARNEQYF.